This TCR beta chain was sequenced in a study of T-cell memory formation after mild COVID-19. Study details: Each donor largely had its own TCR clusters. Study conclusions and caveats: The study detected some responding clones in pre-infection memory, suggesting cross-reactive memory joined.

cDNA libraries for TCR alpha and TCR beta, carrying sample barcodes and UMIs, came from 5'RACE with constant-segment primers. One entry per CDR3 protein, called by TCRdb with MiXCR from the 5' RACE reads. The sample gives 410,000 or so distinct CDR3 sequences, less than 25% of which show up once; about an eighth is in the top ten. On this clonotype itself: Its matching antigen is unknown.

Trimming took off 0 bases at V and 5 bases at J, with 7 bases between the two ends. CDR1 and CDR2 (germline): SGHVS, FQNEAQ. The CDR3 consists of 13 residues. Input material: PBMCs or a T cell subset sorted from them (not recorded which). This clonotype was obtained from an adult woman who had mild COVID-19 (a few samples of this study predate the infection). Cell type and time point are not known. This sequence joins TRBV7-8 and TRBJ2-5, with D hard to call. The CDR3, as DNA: TGTGCCAGCAGCTTAGCGAAGGGTGAGACCCAGTACTTC. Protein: CASSLAKGETQYF.